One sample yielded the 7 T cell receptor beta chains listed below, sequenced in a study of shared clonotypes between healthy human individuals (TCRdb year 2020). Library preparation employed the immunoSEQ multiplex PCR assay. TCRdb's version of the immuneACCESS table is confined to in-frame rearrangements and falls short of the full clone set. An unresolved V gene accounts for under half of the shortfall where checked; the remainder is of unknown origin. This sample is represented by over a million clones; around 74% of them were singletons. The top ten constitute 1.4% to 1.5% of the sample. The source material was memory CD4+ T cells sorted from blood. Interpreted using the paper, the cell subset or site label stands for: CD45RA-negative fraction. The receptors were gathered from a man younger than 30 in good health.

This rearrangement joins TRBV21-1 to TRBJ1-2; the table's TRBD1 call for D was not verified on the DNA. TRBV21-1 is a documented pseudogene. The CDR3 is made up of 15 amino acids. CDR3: CASILSRDRGLGYTF. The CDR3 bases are TGTGCCAGCATCCTCTCTAGAGACAGGGGGCTTGGCTACACCTTC.

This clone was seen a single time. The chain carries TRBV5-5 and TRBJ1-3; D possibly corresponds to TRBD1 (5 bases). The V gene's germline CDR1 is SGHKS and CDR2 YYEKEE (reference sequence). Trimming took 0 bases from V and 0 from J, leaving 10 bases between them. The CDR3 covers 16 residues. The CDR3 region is CASSLAAGLSGNTIYF. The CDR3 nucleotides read TGTGCCAGCAGCTTGGCCGCAGGGCTCTCTGGAAACACCATATATTTT.

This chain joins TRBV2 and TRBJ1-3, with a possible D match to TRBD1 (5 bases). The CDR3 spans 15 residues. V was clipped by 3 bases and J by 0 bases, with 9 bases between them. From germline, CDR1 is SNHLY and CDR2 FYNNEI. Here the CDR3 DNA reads TGTGCCAGCAGTGAGCAGGGAGGCTCTGGAAACACCATATATTTT. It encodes CASSEQGGSGNTIYF.

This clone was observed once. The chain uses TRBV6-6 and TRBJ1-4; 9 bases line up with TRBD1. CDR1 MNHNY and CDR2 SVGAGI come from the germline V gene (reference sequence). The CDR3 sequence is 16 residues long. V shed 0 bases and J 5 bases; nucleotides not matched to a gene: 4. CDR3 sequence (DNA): TGTGCCAGCAGTTACTCACCGGGACAGGGAAATGAAAAACTGTTTTTT. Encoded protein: CASSYSPGQGNEKLFF.

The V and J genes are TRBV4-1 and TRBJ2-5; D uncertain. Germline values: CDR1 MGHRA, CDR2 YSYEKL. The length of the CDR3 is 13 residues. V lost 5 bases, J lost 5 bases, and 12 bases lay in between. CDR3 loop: CASSKVEIETQYF. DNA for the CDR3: TGCGCCAGCAGCAAAGTGGAAATTGAGACCCAGTACTTC.

This CDR3 is CASSGLGQAYGYTF. CDR3 nucleotides: TGTGCCAGCAGCGGCCTTGGACAGGCCTATGGCTACACCTTC. This sequence joins TRBV9 and TRBJ1-2; 7 nucleotides line up with TRBD1. V trimming: 3 bases; J trimming: 4 bases; junction bases outside the gene matches: 6. CDR1 SGDLS and CDR2 YYNGEE come from the germline V gene. CDR3 length equals 14 residues.

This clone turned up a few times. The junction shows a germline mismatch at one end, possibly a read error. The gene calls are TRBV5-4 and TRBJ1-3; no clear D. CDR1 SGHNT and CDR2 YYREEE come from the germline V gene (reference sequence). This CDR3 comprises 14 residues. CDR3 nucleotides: TGTGCCAGCAGTTTGGCGGATTCTGGAAACACCATATATTTT. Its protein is CASSLADSGNTIYF.